The rows below give T cell receptor beta chains drawn from one sample of a study of blood T cell repertoires in COVID-19. Profiled with immunoSEQ multiplex PCR; TCRdb holds only in-frame clones, not every one. The sample gives roughly 370,000 clones, around nine tenths of which show up once; roughly a tenth is in the top ten. The material sequenced was PBMCs or T cells enriched from blood (not recorded which). The receptors originated from a woman aged 50 to 65 who had recovered from COVID-19. The CDR3 runs from the conserved cysteine through the conserved F or W.

len | j_gene | v_gene | CDR3aa
15 | TRBJ1-4 | TRBV2 | CASATGGLANEKLFF
14 | TRBJ1-4 | TRBV2 | CASRAAGTNEKLFF
13 | TRBJ1-3 | TRBV30 | CAWNSPGRNTIYF
15 | TRBJ2-7 | TRBV2 | CASRGTSGPTYEQYF
13 | TRBJ1-2 | TRBV27 | CASSFLGDSGYTF
13 | TRBJ1-2 | TRBV5-5 | CASSWRQGTGYTF
22 | TRBJ1-3 | TRBV5-1 | CEKPGAPAWPGQGGNSGNTIYF
15 | TRBJ1-6 | TRBV30 | CAWSGALSYNSPLHF
16 | TRBJ2-7 | TRBV7-9 | CASSFGTSGGTYEQYF
15 | TRBJ1-4 | TRBV4-2 | CASSQAGGSNEKLFF
16 | TRBJ2-5 | TRBV5-5 | CASSLGSGFTIETQYF
12 | TRBJ2-1 | TRBV2 | CASRSLNNEQFF
15 | TRBJ1-6 | TRBV3-1/TRBV3-2 | CASSEMVPYNSPLHF
15 | TRBJ2-2 | TRBV19 | CAIGEGDRWNGELFF
13 | TRBJ1-1 | TRBV3-1/TRBV3-2 | CASSQGYGGEAFF
15 | TRBJ2-3 | TRBV10-3 | CAISVGQGRADTQYF
15 | TRBJ1-2 | TRBV4-2 | CASSTTLDRSYGYTF
14 | TRBJ1-1 | TRBV3-1/TRBV3-2 | CASSQGQGFTEAFF
12 | TRBJ1-4 | TRBV4-3 | CASGSPDAKLFF
11 | TRBJ1-2 | TRBV30 | CAWTRGGGYTF
13 | TRBJ2-2 | TRBV11-3 | CASSRGSTGELFF
15 | TRBJ1-4 | TRBV7-6 | CASSLQAGEYEKLFF